The entry below gives a single TCR beta chain sequence along with its context. This clone has a handful of counts. Its antigen remains unidentified. No much larger clonotype is one base removed from it; base qualities were not supplied. The entire amount of isolated RNA was reverse transcribed using the High Capacity cDNA Reverse Transcription Kit, so the sequenced TCRB transcripts were expressed ones. Naive, central memory and regulatory T cell samples underwent deep immunoSEQ sequencing, averaging about 3.57 million total reads per sample. After sorted cells were lysed in RLT buffer, RNA was extracted with DNase-treated RNeasy Micro or Mini kits, with the choice depending on cell number. Each cell subset was processed on its own to prevent cross-contamination, while patient and healthy donor samples were processed together. The immunoSEQ multiplex PCR was used to amplify TCRB sequences from cDNA, generating 87-bp fragments that spanned the CDR3 region. Sequencing of the amplicons was done on the Illumina HiSeq platform. Per the source publication's procedure: PCR bias was computationally corrected using synthetic template baselines, reads within Hamming distance 2 were collapsed, and singletons that could not be merged were discarded. By aligning reads against IMGT, V, D and J genes, CDR3 length, and insertions or deletions at six rearrangement sites were assigned. Clonotype counts were normalized to sorted cell number within each subset before computing true diversity and Gini coefficients with the tcR R package. Repertoire sharing was quantified using the overlap coefficient calculated on TCRB nucleotide sequences. As a proxy for the pre-selection repertoire, out-of-frame TCRB sequences from naive cells were analyzed. TCRdb holds this immuneACCESS table with in-frame rearrangements only. Some clones are missing; in checked studies, unresolved V genes explain under half, and the rest has no known cause. The DNA was the basis for D and trimming; V, J and clone size are from that table. Here the sample has about 660,000 clones; over 11% occur a single time. The top ten clonotypes cover approximately 0.042% of the sample.

From each donor, a single peripheral blood sample of about 110 mL on average was drawn into heparinised tubes. A BD FACSAria II and a panel including CD45RO, CCR7, CD25, CD127, CD95 and CD27 were used to sort naive, central memory, regulatory and stem cell-like memory CD4+ T cells. All sorted populations exceeded 95% purity. PBMCs were isolated right away by Lymphoprep density gradient centrifugation and were stained directly, without culture. So that batch effects would be minimized, each experiment stained and sorted samples in pairs, pairing one healthy donor with one patient. The data stem from a study of beta chain features in type 1 diabetes (dated by TCRdb to the late 2010s). With respect to the entire study: Patients and healthy donors did not differ in mean age, gender distribution, total cell number or subset yield. A total of roughly 100,000,000 sorted cells were examined across all samples, and the number of cells per subset was strongly correlated with RNA yield. In the study, recently diagnosed type 1 diabetes patients and matched healthy donors were compared on the TCRB repertoires of their sorted circulating CD4+ T cell subsets. Whereas all 28 donors provided naive and central memory subsets, regulatory and stem cell-like memory subsets were isolated from just 8 patients and about 8 healthy donors.

Points the paper makes about the study in general: Sequencing cDNA rather than genomic DNA could over-represent highly expressing activated cells, although activation and CD3 levels did not differ between groups. Shorter templates might be favored by PCR, yet because patient and control samples were amplified and corrected together, any such skew would affect both groups equally. The naive, central memory and regulatory TCRB repertoires appeared to resemble one another more closely among patients than among healthy donors. Fewer insertions and more nucleotide deletions at VDJ recombination sites were observed in patients with type 1 diabetes, implying thymic rearrangement abnormalities. In all four CD4+ subsets, TCRB CDR3 length was moderately but significantly shorter in type 1 diabetes patients. Only small numbers of individuals were included in the HLA sub-analyses, which left unresolved whether HLA type had any influence on TCRB rearrangement.

The material sequenced was naive CD4+ T cells from blood. What this sample's cell subset or site label stands for: true naive CD4+ T cells. The TCR sequence derives from a man aged 18 to 30 with type 1 diabetes.

The nucleotide sequence reads as follows: TGTGCCAGCAGTAAAGGTGGGGCTGGGGCTTTCTTT. This yields the protein CASSKGGAGAFF. This chain is built from TRBV25-1 and TRBJ1-1; the D segment could be TRBD1, given 5 matching bases. Relative to germline, V is 5 bases shorter and J is 11 bases shorter, with 15 bases between their ends. The CDR3 sequence holds 12 residues, the cysteine and phenylalanine included. CDR3 DNA is the only sequence kept; it has 36 bases, read in frame from the first base. The CDR1 and CDR2 encoded by the germline V gene are MGHDK and SYGVNS.